Included here is one TCR beta chain sequence, with context. The antigen remains undetermined. The entry originates in a study of shared clonotypes between healthy human individuals. Study information: The donor group consisted of a couple of women and three men, aged 18 to 49. Whole-study findings and limits: Richness estimates generally favored naive over memory subsets. Although depth was large, rarefaction showed that sequencing of the sorted subsets was incomplete.

It was at deep level that the assay was run. This table comes from immunoSEQ multiplex PCR, and its TCRdb copy is limited to in-frame clones, with some not included. The table has 1.6 million or so clones, 98% seen once. The clonotype was recovered from a man aged 25 to 40 in good health. Sequencing used naive CD4+ T cells sorted from blood. The sample's subset: CD45RA+ positively selected.

This CDR3 is CASSRRGSGSNEQFF. As DNA, the CDR3 is TGTGCCAGCAGCCGCCGGGGTAGCGGGAGCAATGAGCAGTTCTTC. This rearrangement joins TRBV28 to TRBJ2-1; 9 nucleotides agree with TRBD2. V lost 6 bases to trimming and J lost 6 bases; unmatched junction nucleotides: 9. This CDR3 region has 15 residues. Germline lookup yields CDR1 MDHEN and CDR2 SYDVKM.